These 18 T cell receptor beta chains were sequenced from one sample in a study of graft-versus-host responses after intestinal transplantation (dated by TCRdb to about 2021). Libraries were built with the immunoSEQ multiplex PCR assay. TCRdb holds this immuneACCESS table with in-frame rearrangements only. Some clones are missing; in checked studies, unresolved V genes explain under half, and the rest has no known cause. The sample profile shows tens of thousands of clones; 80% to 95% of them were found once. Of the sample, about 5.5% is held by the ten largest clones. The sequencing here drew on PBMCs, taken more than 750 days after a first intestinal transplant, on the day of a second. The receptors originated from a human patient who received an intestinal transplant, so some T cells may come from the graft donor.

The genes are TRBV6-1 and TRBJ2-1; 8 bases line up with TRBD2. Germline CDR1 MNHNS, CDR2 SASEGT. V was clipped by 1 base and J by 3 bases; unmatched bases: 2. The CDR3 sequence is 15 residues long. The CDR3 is CASSEVTSDYNEQFF. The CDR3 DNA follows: TGTGCCAGCAGTGAAGTGACTAGCGACTACAATGAGCAGTTCTTC.

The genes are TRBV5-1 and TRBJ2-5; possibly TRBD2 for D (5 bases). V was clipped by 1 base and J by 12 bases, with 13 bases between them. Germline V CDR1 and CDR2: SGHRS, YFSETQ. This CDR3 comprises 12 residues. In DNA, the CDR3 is TGCGCCAGCAGCTTGATAACGGGAACCGAGTACTTC. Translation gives CASSLITGTEYF. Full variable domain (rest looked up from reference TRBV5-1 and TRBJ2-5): KAGVTQTPRYLIKTRGQQVTLSCSPISGHRSVSWYQQTPGQGLQFLFEYFSETQRNKGNFPGRFSGRQFSNSRSEMNVSTLELGDSALYLCASSLITGTEYFGPGTRLLVL.

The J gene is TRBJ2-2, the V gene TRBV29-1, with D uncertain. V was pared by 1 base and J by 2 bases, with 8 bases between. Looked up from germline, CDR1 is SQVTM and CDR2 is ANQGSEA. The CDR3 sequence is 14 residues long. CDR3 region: CSVEGAINTGELFF. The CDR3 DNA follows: TGCAGCGTTGAAGGGGCTATCAACACCGGGGAGCTGTTTTTT.

The CDR3 sequence is CAWSAFSTDTQYF. The CDR3 coding sequence is TGTGCCTGGAGTGCCTTTAGCACAGATACGCAGTATTTT. The V call is TRBV30, the J call TRBJ2-3; D unresolved. Germline V CDR1 and CDR2: GTSNPN, SVGIG (reference sequence). The CDR3 consists of 13 residues. The V end was cut by 1 base, the J end by 0 bases, with 5 bases between.

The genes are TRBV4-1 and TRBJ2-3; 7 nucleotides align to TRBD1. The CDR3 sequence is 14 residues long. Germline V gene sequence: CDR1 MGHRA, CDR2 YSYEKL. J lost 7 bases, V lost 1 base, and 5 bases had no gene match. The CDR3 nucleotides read TGCGCCAGCAGCCAAGCGACAGGGATTAATACGCAGTATTTT. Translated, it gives CASSQATGINTQYF.

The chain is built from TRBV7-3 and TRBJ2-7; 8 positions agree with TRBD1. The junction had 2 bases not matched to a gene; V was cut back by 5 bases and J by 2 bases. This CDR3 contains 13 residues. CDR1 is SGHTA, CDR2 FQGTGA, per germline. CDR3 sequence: CASSPTGAYEQYF. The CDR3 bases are TGTGCCAGCAGCCCGACAGGGGCCTACGAGCAGTACTTC.

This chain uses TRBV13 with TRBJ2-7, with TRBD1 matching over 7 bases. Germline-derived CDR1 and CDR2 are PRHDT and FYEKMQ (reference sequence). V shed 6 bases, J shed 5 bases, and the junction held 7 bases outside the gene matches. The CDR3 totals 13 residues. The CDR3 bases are TGTGCCAGCAGAAACAGGGGAACCCACGAGCAGTACTTC. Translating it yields CASRNRGTHEQYF.

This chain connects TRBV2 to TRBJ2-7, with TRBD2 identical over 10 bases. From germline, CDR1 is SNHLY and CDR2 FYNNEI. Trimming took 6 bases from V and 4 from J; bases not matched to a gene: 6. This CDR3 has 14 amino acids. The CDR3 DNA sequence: TGTGCCAGCAGGATGCCTAGCGGGAGTTACGAGCAGTACTTC. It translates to CASRMPSGSYEQYF.

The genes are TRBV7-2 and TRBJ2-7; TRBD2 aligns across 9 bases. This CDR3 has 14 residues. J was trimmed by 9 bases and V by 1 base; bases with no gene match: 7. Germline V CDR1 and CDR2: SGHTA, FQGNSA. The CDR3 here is CASSLGPSGNAQYF. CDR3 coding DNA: TGTGCCAGCAGCTTAGGTCCTAGCGGGAACGCGCAGTACTTC.

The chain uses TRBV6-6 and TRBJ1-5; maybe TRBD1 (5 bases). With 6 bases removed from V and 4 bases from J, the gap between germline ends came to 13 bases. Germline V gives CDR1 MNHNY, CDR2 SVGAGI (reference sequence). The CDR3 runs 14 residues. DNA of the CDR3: TGTGCCAGCAGCCCGGGACGGAGGAATCAGCCCCAGCATTTT. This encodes CASSPGRRNQPQHF.

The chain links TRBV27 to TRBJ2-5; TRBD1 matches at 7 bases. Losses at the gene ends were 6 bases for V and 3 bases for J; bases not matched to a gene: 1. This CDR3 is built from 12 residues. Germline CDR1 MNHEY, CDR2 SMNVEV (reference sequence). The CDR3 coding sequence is TGTGCCAGCAGCACAGGGGAAGAGACCCAGTACTTC. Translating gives CASSTGEETQYF.

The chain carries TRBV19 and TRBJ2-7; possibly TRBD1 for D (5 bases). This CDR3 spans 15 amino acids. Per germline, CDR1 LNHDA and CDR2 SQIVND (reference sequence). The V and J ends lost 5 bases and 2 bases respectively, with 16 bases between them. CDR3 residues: CASSRQGKGTYEQYF. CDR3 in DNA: TGTGCCAGTAGTCGACAAGGGAAGGGGACCTACGAGCAGTACTTC.

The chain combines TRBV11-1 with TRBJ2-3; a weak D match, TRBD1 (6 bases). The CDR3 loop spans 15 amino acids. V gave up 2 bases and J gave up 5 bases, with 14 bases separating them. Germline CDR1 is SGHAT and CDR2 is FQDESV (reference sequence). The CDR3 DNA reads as TGTGCCAGCAGCTTACCCAGGGGCTTGGAAGATACGCAGTATTTT. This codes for CASSLPRGLEDTQYF.

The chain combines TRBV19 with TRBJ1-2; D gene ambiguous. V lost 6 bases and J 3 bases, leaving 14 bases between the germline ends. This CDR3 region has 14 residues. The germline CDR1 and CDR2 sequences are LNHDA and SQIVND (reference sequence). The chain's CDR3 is CASSLREPYYGYTF. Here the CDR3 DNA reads TGTGCCAGTAGCCTTAGGGAACCTTACTATGGCTACACCTTC.

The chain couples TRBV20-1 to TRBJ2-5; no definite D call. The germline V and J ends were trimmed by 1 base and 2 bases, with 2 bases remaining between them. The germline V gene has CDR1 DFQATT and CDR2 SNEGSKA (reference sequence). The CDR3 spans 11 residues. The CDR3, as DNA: TGCAGTGCTAGAGCTCAAGAGACCCAGTACTTC. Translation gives CSARAQETQYF.

The chain's CDR3 is CASSDGGLEAFF. Here the CDR3 DNA reads TGCGCCAGCAGTGACGGGGGCCTTGAAGCTTTCTTT. The chain is built from TRBV10-2 and TRBJ1-1; weak D call: TRBD1 (6 bases). With 3 bases removed from V and 7 bases from J, the gap between germline ends came to 9 bases. Germline values: CDR1 WSHSY, CDR2 SAAADI. This CDR3 comprises 12 residues.

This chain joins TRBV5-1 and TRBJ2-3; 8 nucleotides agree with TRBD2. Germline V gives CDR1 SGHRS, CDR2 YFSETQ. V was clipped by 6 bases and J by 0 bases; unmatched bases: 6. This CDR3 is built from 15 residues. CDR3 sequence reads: CASKLSGRSTDTQYF. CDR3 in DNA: TGCGCCAGCAAACTGAGCGGGAGAAGCACAGATACGCAGTATTTT.

The CDR3 reads CASSAIQGQAKNIQYF. In DNA form, the CDR3 reads TGCGCCAGCAGCGCCATACAGGGTCAGGCCAAAAACATTCAGTACTTC. The chain employs TRBV5-1 and TRBJ2-4; TRBD1 is a possible D gene (6 bases). V was cut by 4 bases and J by 1 base, with 15 bases left in between. The germline V gene has CDR1 SGHRS and CDR2 YFSETQ. This CDR3 spans 16 amino acids.